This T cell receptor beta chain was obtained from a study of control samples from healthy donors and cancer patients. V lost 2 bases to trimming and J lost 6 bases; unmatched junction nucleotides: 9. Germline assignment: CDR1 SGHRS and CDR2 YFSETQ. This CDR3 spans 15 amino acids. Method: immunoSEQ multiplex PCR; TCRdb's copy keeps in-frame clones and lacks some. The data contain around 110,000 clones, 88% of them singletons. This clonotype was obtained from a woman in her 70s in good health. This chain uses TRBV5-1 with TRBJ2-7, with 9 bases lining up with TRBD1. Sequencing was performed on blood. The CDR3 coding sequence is TGCGCCAGCAGCTTTCGATCCGGGACAGGGTCCGAGCAGTACTTC. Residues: CASSFRSGTGSEQYF. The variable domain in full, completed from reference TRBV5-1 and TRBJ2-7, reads KAGVTQTPRYLIKTRGQQVTLSCSPISGHRSVSWYQQTPGQGLQFLFEYFSETQRNKGNFPGRFSGRQFSNSRSEMNVSTLELGDSALYLCASSFRSGTGSEQYFGPGTRLTVT.